This is a list of T cell receptor beta chains from one sample in a study of identical twins. TCRdb called the 5' RACE reads again in MiXCR, with one record for every CDR3 protein. The sample lists 750,000 to 950,000 distinct CDR3 sequences, approximately 13% occurring once. These same data were also listed under a study on yellow fever vaccine responses in identical twins.

The sequencing input was PBMCs. The receptors originated from a woman aged 18-30 years in good health. The CDR3 runs from the conserved cysteine through the conserved F or W. Each record gives: V gene, clone size, D gene, J gene, CDR3 DNA, CDR3 protein. The D gene is left open where the match is weak. The listing skips clone size in some rows; elsewhere it reads once, few, many or a size class.

v_gene: TRBV9; abundance: .; d_gene: .; j_gene: TRBJ2-3; CDR3nt: TGTGCCAGCAGCGTAGGGCCGAGCGCTAGCACAGATACGCAGTATTTT; CDR3aa: CASSVGPSASTDTQYF
v_gene: TRBV20-1; abundance: few; d_gene: TRBD2; j_gene: TRBJ2-5; CDR3nt: TGCAGTGCTAGAGTCACGGGACTAGCGGGGCCGCGACGGGAGACCCAGTACTTC; CDR3aa: CSARVTGLAGPRRETQYF
v_gene: TRBV20-1; abundance: .; d_gene: .; j_gene: TRBJ2-1; CDR3nt: TGCAGTGCCTACACTGGGGATGGGCTTTACAATGAGCAGTTCTTC; CDR3aa: CSAYTGDGLYNEQFF
v_gene: TRBV24-1; abundance: many; d_gene: TRBD2; j_gene: TRBJ2-3; CDR3nt: TGTGCCACCAGTGATCGGCTAGCGGGAGGTTACACAGATACGCAGTATTTT; CDR3aa: CATSDRLAGGYTDTQYF
v_gene: TRBV5-1; abundance: .; d_gene: .; j_gene: TRBJ1-2; CDR3nt: TGCGCCAGCAGCCCCTGGAAGCGAGTCTATGGCTACACCTTC; CDR3aa: CASSPWKRVYGYTF
v_gene: TRBV9; abundance: .; d_gene: .; j_gene: TRBJ2-7; CDR3nt: TGTGCCAGCAGCCCAGGCGGGGCCCCCTCCTACGAGCAGTACTTC; CDR3aa: CASSPGGAPSYEQYF
v_gene: TRBV5-1; abundance: .; d_gene: TRBD2; j_gene: TRBJ2-5; CDR3nt: TGCGCCAGCAGCTTGGCGAGGCTAGCGGGCAAACCAGAGGACGAGACCCAGTACTTC; CDR3aa: CASSLARLAGKPEDETQYF
v_gene: TRBV28; abundance: .; d_gene: .; j_gene: TRBJ1-2; CDR3nt: TGTGCCAGCAGACACACAGGGTTTGGCTACACCTTC; CDR3aa: CASRHTGFGYTF
v_gene: TRBV20-1; abundance: .; d_gene: .; j_gene: TRBJ1-1; CDR3nt: TGCAGTGCCCACAGGACTGACACTGAAGCTTTCTTT; CDR3aa: CSAHRTDTEAFF
v_gene: TRBV24-1; abundance: .; d_gene: .; j_gene: TRBJ2-1; CDR3nt: TGTGCCACCAGTGAATCACTCCCCGGCCAATACAATGAGCAGTTCTTC; CDR3aa: CATSESLPGQYNEQFF
v_gene: TRBV5-1; abundance: many; d_gene: .; j_gene: TRBJ1-2; CDR3nt: TGCGCCAGCAAGACAGCCGCTAACTATGGCTACACCTTC; CDR3aa: CASKTAANYGYTF
v_gene: TRBV5-6; abundance: few; d_gene: .; j_gene: TRBJ2-6; CDR3nt: TGTGCCAGCAGCTTGGCTATTAGGGGGGCCCCGGTTAACGGCCTTGGGGCCAACGTCCTGACTTTC; CDR3aa: CASSLAIRGAPVNGLGANVLTF
v_gene: TRBV5-1; abundance: many; d_gene: TRBD1; j_gene: TRBJ2-3; CDR3nt: TGCGCCAGCAGCTTGAGTGCTGGGCAGGGGGTAAATACGCAGTATTTT; CDR3aa: CASSLSAGQGVNTQYF
v_gene: TRBV19; abundance: .; d_gene: .; j_gene: TRBJ1-6; CDR3nt: TGTGCCAGCCGCGTCATCTGGGATTCACCCCTCCACTTT; CDR3aa: CASRVIWDSPLHF
v_gene: TRBV5-1; abundance: .; d_gene: .; j_gene: TRBJ2-7; CDR3nt: TGCGCCAGCAGTCTGTTGACCCCCCATTGGGAGCAGTACTTC; CDR3aa: CASSLLTPHWEQYF
v_gene: TRBV12-3/TRBV12-4; abundance: many; d_gene: TRBD2; j_gene: TRBJ2-1; CDR3nt: TGTGCCAGCAGTTCTGCAAGCGGGAGCTCCTACAATGAGCAGTTCTTC; CDR3aa: CASSSASGSSYNEQFF
v_gene: TRBV29-1; abundance: few; d_gene: .; j_gene: TRBJ1-4; CDR3nt: TGCAGCGTTGAAGACCGTGCAACTAATGAAAAACTGTTTTTT; CDR3aa: CSVEDRATNEKLFF
v_gene: TRBV3-1; abundance: .; d_gene: .; j_gene: TRBJ2-5; CDR3nt: TGTGCCAGCAGCCATGCAGCTACAGATCATAAAGAGACCCAGTACTTC; CDR3aa: CASSHAATDHKETQYF
v_gene: TRBV7-2; abundance: few; d_gene: .; j_gene: TRBJ2-3; CDR3nt: TGTGCCAGCAGCTTAGCCCTACAGTACACAGATACGCAGTATTTT; CDR3aa: CASSLALQYTDTQYF
v_gene: TRBV7-6; abundance: few; d_gene: TRBD1; j_gene: TRBJ2-7; CDR3nt: TGTGCCAGCAGCTTAAGGGAGACAGGGTATAACGAGCAGTACTTC; CDR3aa: CASSLRETGYNEQYF
v_gene: TRBV5-4; abundance: .; d_gene: TRBD2; j_gene: TRBJ2-7; CDR3nt: TGTGCCAGCAGCTTGCCCCCTAGCGGGGAAAACGAGCAGTACTTC; CDR3aa: CASSLPPSGENEQYF
v_gene: TRBV28; abundance: .; d_gene: TRBD2; j_gene: TRBJ2-3; CDR3nt: TGTGCCAGCAGTTCATCGACTAGCGGGACAAGGGCAGATACGCAGTATTTT; CDR3aa: CASSSSTSGTRADTQYF
v_gene: TRBV3-1; abundance: few; d_gene: TRBD1; j_gene: TRBJ1-1; CDR3nt: TGTGCCAGCAGCCGACCGGGACAGAATGAAGCTTTCTTT; CDR3aa: CASSRPGQNEAFF
v_gene: TRBV12-3/TRBV12-4; abundance: .; d_gene: .; j_gene: TRBJ1-4; CDR3nt: TGTGCCAGCAGTTTAGGGGCGGGCCTGAATGAAAAACTGTTTTTT; CDR3aa: CASSLGAGLNEKLFF
v_gene: TRBV28; abundance: .; d_gene: .; j_gene: TRBJ1-2; CDR3nt: TGTGCCAGCAGCACTACCGGCGGCGGTGGCTACACCTTC; CDR3aa: CASSTTGGGGYTF
v_gene: TRBV7-2; abundance: .; d_gene: .; j_gene: TRBJ2-1; CDR3nt: TGTGCCAGCAGCTTATACGAGTACAATGAGCAGTTCTTC; CDR3aa: CASSLYEYNEQFF
v_gene: TRBV7-9; abundance: many; d_gene: .; j_gene: TRBJ2-2; CDR3nt: TGTGCCAGCAGCTTCTCTAGTGGCGGGGAGCTGTTTTTT; CDR3aa: CASSFSSGGELFF
v_gene: TRBV5-1; abundance: few; d_gene: .; j_gene: TRBJ2-7; CDR3nt: TGCGCCAGCGCCGTTGGGGGTGATTACGAGCAGTACTTC; CDR3aa: CASAVGGDYEQYF
v_gene: TRBV20-1; abundance: many; d_gene: .; j_gene: TRBJ1-2; CDR3nt: TGCAGTGCTAGTGGGCAGGCGGTGGATGGCTACACCTTC; CDR3aa: CSASGQAVDGYTF
v_gene: TRBV4-1; abundance: .; d_gene: .; j_gene: TRBJ2-5; CDR3nt: TGCGCCAGCAGCCCCGGGGGTGCCCCAAAGGAGGAGACCCAGTACTTC; CDR3aa: CASSPGGAPKEETQYF
v_gene: TRBV7-9; abundance: few; d_gene: TRBD2; j_gene: TRBJ2-2; CDR3nt: TGTGCCAGCAGCTCAGCGGGAAGGACCGGGGAGCTGTTTTTT; CDR3aa: CASSSAGRTGELFF
v_gene: TRBV12-3/TRBV12-4; abundance: few; d_gene: TRBD1; j_gene: TRBJ2-1; CDR3nt: TGTGCCAGCTCCAAAATCCCAGGGGGCCGGTACTACAATGAGCAGTTCTTC; CDR3aa: CASSKIPGGRYYNEQFF
v_gene: TRBV5-1; abundance: few; d_gene: .; j_gene: TRBJ2-2; CDR3nt: TGCGCCAGCAGGTCCCATGCCGGGGGAACGAACACCGGGGAGCTGTTTTTT; CDR3aa: CASRSHAGGTNTGELFF
v_gene: TRBV20-1; abundance: many; d_gene: .; j_gene: TRBJ2-3; CDR3nt: TGCAGTGCTAGAATGCGGGGAGGCACAGATACGCAGTATTTT; CDR3aa: CSARMRGGTDTQYF
v_gene: TRBV2; abundance: .; d_gene: .; j_gene: TRBJ1-1; CDR3nt: TGTGCCAGCAGTGAAGAGATACTGAACACTGAAGCTTTCTTT; CDR3aa: CASSEEILNTEAFF
v_gene: TRBV10-3; abundance: few; d_gene: .; j_gene: TRBJ2-6; CDR3nt: TGTGCCATCAGTGGCGGGGTGGTGTCTGGGGCCAACGTCCTGACTTTC; CDR3aa: CAISGGVVSGANVLTF
v_gene: TRBV15; abundance: few; d_gene: .; j_gene: TRBJ2-3; CDR3nt: TGTGCCACCAGCAGAGGATACCGGGACCCAAGCACAGATACGCAGTATTTT; CDR3aa: CATSRGYRDPSTDTQYF
v_gene: TRBV10-3; abundance: few; d_gene: .; j_gene: TRBJ2-3; CDR3nt: TGTGCCATCAGTGAGTCGAAATCTGGCGGGGGCCTTTATTTT; CDR3aa: CAISESKSGGGLYF
v_gene: TRBV12-3/TRBV12-4; abundance: .; d_gene: .; j_gene: TRBJ1-2; CDR3nt: TGTGCCACCAGCCATAGGACAGCGACGTATGGCTACACCTTC; CDR3aa: CATSHRTATYGYTF
v_gene: TRBV6-5; abundance: .; d_gene: TRBD1; j_gene: TRBJ2-1; CDR3nt: TGTGCCAGCAGTTATACCTGGACAGGGAGCCCCTACAATGAGCAGTTCTTC; CDR3aa: CASSYTWTGSPYNEQFF
v_gene: TRBV4-1; abundance: few; d_gene: TRBD1; j_gene: TRBJ2-5; CDR3nt: TGCGCCAGCAGCCTTAGGGACAGACAACAAGAGACCCAGTACTTC; CDR3aa: CASSLRDRQQETQYF